This T cell receptor beta chain is drawn from a study of OX40 agonist ivuxolimab in advanced cancers. The overall study: Dosing consisted of intravenous ivuxolimab at 0.01 to 10 mg/kg every 2 weeks.

This CDR3 is 11 amino acids long. The V and J ends lost 7 bases and 2 bases respectively, with 9 bases between them. Per germline, CDR1 DFQATT and CDR2 SNEGSKA (reference sequence). The assay was immunoSEQ multiplex PCR, and TCRdb's table has in-frame clones only and misses some. The sample holds 85,000 to 95,000 clones, nearly 90% seen once. Study results and limitations: It was not determined which antigens were specifically recognized by the peripheral T cells that had undergone clonal expansion.

Details on this clone: Its specificity is unknown.

The input for sequencing was CD4+ or CD8+ T cells sorted from blood, taken in a trial of the OX40 agonist ivuxolimab. This receptor was taken from an adult with an advanced solid tumor such as melanoma, head and neck, liver or kidney cancer. The chain uses TRBV20-1 and TRBJ2-7; tentative D call: TRBD2 (5 bases). Here the CDR3 DNA reads TGCAGTGGAGAGCGGACCTACGAGCAGTACTTC. Amino acids: CSGERTYEQYF.